The 25 T cell receptor beta chains given below trace back to one sample, sequenced in a study of blood T cell repertoires in COVID-19. The protocol was immunoSEQ multiplex PCR, while the TCRdb copy is restricted to in-frame clones and leaves out a portion. The profile covers 250,000 or so clones, with 88% appearing a single time and around 3.8% taken by the ten largest. Specimen: PBMCs or T cells enriched from blood (not recorded which). Receptors were obtained from a woman aged 25 to 45 who had been exposed to COVID-19.

The V and J genes are TRBV6-1 and TRBJ1-1; a possible D gene is TRBD1 (6 bases). The CDR3 totals 13 residues. Germline CDR1 MNHNS, CDR2 SASEGT. V was clipped by 4 bases and J by 7 bases, with 13 bases between them. The CDR3 nucleotides are TGTGCCAGCAGTGTTGCCAGGGACAATGAAGCTTTCTTT. Its protein is CASSVARDNEAFF.

The J gene is TRBJ1-1, the V gene TRBV7-3; 8 positions agree with TRBD1. The CDR3 contains 17 residues. With V trimmed by 1 base and J by 1 base, 8 bases remained unmatched. Looked up from germline, CDR1 is SGHTA and CDR2 is FQGTGA. In DNA, the CDR3 is TGTGCCAGCAGCTTAAAGGCAGGGGGCCGGGAGAACACTGAAGCTTTCTTT. It specifies CASSLKAGGRENTEAFF.

This clone occurred once. The genes are TRBV5-1 and TRBJ2-7; TRBD2 matches 12 bases. The J segment lost 5 bases and the V segment lost 0 bases, leaving 3 bases of the junction unmatched. CDR1 is SGHRS, CDR2 YFSETQ, per germline. The CDR3 runs 15 residues. Written as DNA, the CDR3 is TGCGCCAGCAGCTTGGGGACTAGCGGGAACGACGAGCAGTACTTC. It encodes CASSLGTSGNDEQYF.

The rearrangement joins TRBV12-3 or TRBV12-4 to TRBJ1-5; D remains unclear. Trimming stripped 3 bases from V and 5 bases from J, with 8 bases between. This CDR3 comprises 13 residues. For the CDR3, the DNA is TGTGCCAGCAGTTTGTCGGGTGATCAGCCCCAGCATTTT. Translated: CASSLSGDQPQHF.

The V gene is TRBV2, the J gene TRBJ2-5, with 7 bases lining up with TRBD1. The V segment lost 10 bases and the J segment 1 base; nucleotides outside the gene matches: 3. The CDR3 has 12 residues. From germline, CDR1 is SNHLY and CDR2 FYNNEI. The CDR3 sequence is CAIRTGQETQYF. The CDR3 DNA reads as TGTGCCATACGGACAGGCCAAGAGACCCAGTACTTC.

This chain joins TRBV7-9 and TRBJ2-7; 7 nucleotides match TRBD1. This CDR3 region has 13 residues. The J segment lost 1 base and the V segment lost 5 bases, leaving 2 bases of the junction unmatched. Germline assignment: CDR1 SEHNR and CDR2 FQNEAQ (reference sequence). CDR3: CASSPGGSYEQYF. The CDR3 DNA reads as TGTGCCAGCAGCCCAGGGGGTTCCTACGAGCAGTACTTC.

The chain combines TRBV18 with TRBJ2-7; TRBD1 aligns across 12 bases. The CDR3 runs to 17 residues. V shed 4 bases and J 0 bases; nucleotides not matched to a gene: 7. CDR1 and CDR2 from the germline V gene are KGHSH and LQKENI. This chain's CDR3 is CASSLGTGGDSSYEQYF. The DNA of the CDR3 is TGTGCCAGCTCACTTGGGACAGGGGGCGATAGCTCCTACGAGCAGTACTTC.

The rearrangement joins TRBV24-1 to TRBJ1-1; D might be TRBD1 (5 bases). Germline CDR1 reads KGHDR; CDR2 reads SFDVKD. The CDR3 extends over 13 amino acids. V was trimmed by 4 bases and J by 5 bases, leaving 10 bases between them. DNA for the CDR3: TGTGCCACCAGTGACCCAGGGAATACTGAAGCTTTCTTT. It is translated as CATSDPGNTEAFF.

This chain links TRBV5-1 with TRBJ2-2, with a possible D match to TRBD2 (7 bases). The CDR3 has 17 residues. The germline V gene has CDR1 SGHRS and CDR2 YFSETQ. Between the trimmed V and J ends, which lost 2 bases and 4 bases, there was a span of 18 bases. CDR3 nucleotides: TGCGCCAGCAGCTTAAGAGGGGGGGCGATTGGCACCGGGGAGCTGTTTTTT. It specifies CASSLRGGAIGTGELFF.

The rearrangement uses TRBV5-4 and TRBJ1-1, with no clear D. CDR1 is SGHNT, CDR2 YYREEE, per germline (reference sequence). V was cut by 6 bases and J by 0 bases, with 12 bases left in between. The CDR3 length is 14 residues. The CDR3 reads CASIPPGMNTEAFF. In DNA, the CDR3 is TGTGCCAGCATCCCACCGGGGATGAACACTGAAGCTTTCTTT.

The chain joins TRBV19 to TRBJ2-7; possibly TRBD1 for D (6 bases). The CDR3 is made up of 14 amino acids. From germline, CDR1 is LNHDA and CDR2 SQIVND (reference sequence). Trimming left V 5 bases short and J 3 bases short, with 14 bases between. CDR3 amino acids: CASSAGQLHYEQYF. The CDR3 bases are TGTGCCAGTAGTGCCGGACAGCTCCACTACGAGCAGTACTTC.

CDR3 in amino acids: CASSLMAMGGNTEAFF. Here the CDR3 DNA reads TGTGCCAGCAGTTTAATGGCGATGGGGGGTAACACTGAAGCTTTCTTT. This rearrangement joins TRBV28 to TRBJ1-1; D is possibly TRBD1 (5 bases). Germline values: CDR1 MDHEN, CDR2 SYDVKM. V was cut by 2 bases and J by 2 bases, with 15 bases left in between. The CDR3 has 16 residues.

This chain connects TRBV19 to TRBJ2-5; 8 nucleotides match TRBD2. CDR1 and CDR2 from the germline V gene are LNHDA and SQIVND (reference sequence). The CDR3 has 14 residues. Losses at the gene ends were 5 bases for V and 6 bases for J; bases not matched to a gene: 8. In nucleotides, the CDR3 is TGTGCCAGTAGTCCCCGGACGGGGGGGCAGACCCAGTACTTC. Translated: CASSPRTGGQTQYF.

This clone occurred once. The chain combines TRBV27 with TRBJ2-7; D is perhaps TRBD1 (6 bases). Trimming left V 6 bases short and J 3 bases short, with 12 bases between. CDR3 size: 13 residues. CDR1 and CDR2 from the germline V gene are MNHEY and SMNVEV (reference sequence). The CDR3, as DNA: TGTGCCAGCAGATTGGGACACGGCTACGAGCAGTACTTC. It codes for CASRLGHGYEQYF.

The rearrangement joins TRBV25-1 to TRBJ1-3; no clear D gene. Trimming took 5 bases from V and 0 from J, leaving 14 bases between them. Germline V gives CDR1 MGHDK, CDR2 SYGVNS. The CDR3 runs 16 residues. The CDR3 DNA sequence: TGTGCCAGCAGTCCCCCGGGTGGTGGCTCTGGAAACACCATATATTTT. It specifies CASSPPGGGSGNTIYF.

As DNA, the CDR3 is TGCAGCGTTGGCTCTGGACAGCACTACGAGCAGTACTTC. It yields the protein CSVGSGQHYEQYF. The J gene is TRBJ2-7, the V gene TRBV29-1, with a weak D call TRBD1 (6 bases). This CDR3 region has 13 residues. The germline V gene encodes CDR1 SQVTM and CDR2 ANQGSEA. The V end lost 4 bases, the J end lost 3 bases, and 13 bases lay between the germline ends.

J is TRBJ1-1 and V is TRBV12-3 or TRBV12-4; D perhaps matches TRBD1 (6 bases). This CDR3 contains 13 residues. Trimming stripped 5 bases from V and 6 bases from J, with 13 bases between. The CDR3 DNA reads as TGTGCCAGCAGTCGTACAGGGACGTCTGAAGCTTTCTTT. Residues: CASSRTGTSEAFF.

The chain employs TRBV2 and TRBJ2-5; tentatively, D is TRBD2 (6 bases). Germline CDR1 reads SNHLY; CDR2 reads FYNNEI. Trimming shortened V by 7 bases and J by 7 bases, and 16 bases separated the two germline ends. The CDR3 consists of 13 residues. DNA for the CDR3: TGTGCCAGCAACCGCGGGGCCGGGGGGACCCAGTACTTC. Its protein product is CASNRGAGGTQYF.

This clone was seen a few times. The genes are TRBV14 and TRBJ1-3; D remains ambiguous. The CDR3 consists of 15 residues. Between the trimmed V and J ends, which lost 3 bases and 2 bases, there was a span of 11 bases. Germline values: CDR1 SGHDN, CDR2 FVKESK. The CDR3 region has the DNA TGTGCCAGCAGCCAGCGGGGTTCGGCTGGAAACACCATATATTTT. Its protein is CASSQRGSAGNTIYF.

The gene calls are TRBV5-5 and TRBJ1-6; a weak D match, TRBD1 (5 bases). Germline loops: CDR1 SGHKS, CDR2 YYEKEE (reference sequence). V lost 4 bases and J lost 7, with 18 bases in between. The CDR3 is 16 amino acids. Here the CDR3 DNA reads TGTGCCAGCAGCAAAGACAGCACCATCCGCAATTCACCCCTCCACTTT. Its translation is CASSKDSTIRNSPLHF.

The chain joins TRBV7-9 to TRBJ1-2, with D possibly matching TRBD1 (5 bases). This CDR3 is 12 amino acids long. CDR1 and CDR2 (germline): SEHNR, FQNEAQ (reference sequence). V lost 3 bases, J lost 3 bases, and 5 bases lay in between. CDR3 sequence (DNA): TGTGCCAGCAGCTTGACAGACTATGGCTACACCTTC. This encodes CASSLTDYGYTF.

The rearrangement uses TRBV19 and TRBJ2-1; 11 nucleotides match TRBD1. After removal of 5 bases from V and 6 bases from J, the junction contained 6 bases not matched to a gene. Germline V gene lookup returns CDR1 LNHDA and CDR2 SQIVND (reference sequence). The CDR3 is 15 amino acids. The CDR3 coding sequence is TGTGCCAGTAGTCCAACCGGGACAGGGGGCAATGAGCAGTTCTTC. Translation gives CASSPTGTGGNEQFF.

This clone was seen a few times. The rearrangement joins TRBV24-1 to TRBJ1-1, with D maybe TRBD1 (5 bases). V gave up 7 bases and J gave up 4 bases, with 24 bases separating them. Germline V gene lookup returns CDR1 KGHDR and CDR2 SFDVKD. CDR3 size: 17 residues. CDR3 sequence: CATRAGREGVVGTEAFF. The CDR3 nucleotides are TGTGCCACCAGAGCAGGAAGGGAAGGGGTTGTTGGCACTGAAGCTTTCTTT.

V and J are TRBV2 and TRBJ1-3, with TRBD1 matching 7 bases. The CDR3 has 15 residues. The germline V gene encodes CDR1 SNHLY and CDR2 FYNNEI. V was pared by 5 bases and J by 0 bases, with 4 bases of the junction left unmatched. CDR3 region: CASSYRGLSGNTIYF. CDR3 sequence (DNA): TGTGCCAGCAGTTACAGGGGTCTCTCTGGAAACACCATATATTTT.

The rearrangement uses TRBV6-5 and TRBJ1-2; no clear D. This CDR3 is built from 13 residues. The germline V and J ends were trimmed by 5 bases and 0 bases, with 7 bases remaining between them. Germline V CDR1 and CDR2: MNHEY, SVGAGI. Written as DNA, the CDR3 is TGTGCCAGCAGTCTCGGTTCTAACTATGGCTACACCTTC. Translation: CASSLGSNYGYTF.